These 27 T cell receptor beta chains were sequenced from one sample in a study of blood T cells in healthy people across ages. A second PCR, run for about 6 to 11 cycles, used a sample-barcoded 5' primer plus a J-beta primer mix. From the 5' RACE reads, TCRdb called clonotypes with MiXCR, one entry per CDR3 protein. The table lists about 780,000 distinct CDR3 sequences, about 47% of them singletons. Sample: blood. These TCRs come from a man at least 80 years old in good health.

The J gene is TRBJ2-1, the V gene TRBV21-1; no DNA check was done on the table's D call, TRBD2. TRBV21-1 is an annotated pseudogene. The CDR3 is 16 amino acids. The CDR3 is CACSPPGLAIYDEQFF. Here the CDR3 DNA reads TGTGCCTGCAGCCCACCGGGACTAGCGATCTACGATGAGCAGTTCTTC.

A few counts support this clonotype. This sequence joins TRBV28 and TRBJ2-5; D ambiguous. There are 14 residues in the CDR3. Deletions cut 2 bases from V and 1 base from J, with 8 bases between. Germline CDR1 is MDHEN and CDR2 is SYDVKM. In nucleotides, the CDR3 is TGTGCCAGCAGTTTAGGCAGAATCCAAGAGACCCAGTACTTC. Protein: CASSLGRIQETQYF.

The genes are TRBV7-2 and TRBJ2-1; a possible D gene is TRBD2 (5 bases). The germline gives CDR1 SGHTA, CDR2 FQGNSA. The CDR3 consists of 17 residues. V lost 1 base and J lost 8, with 21 bases in between. As DNA, the CDR3 is TGTGCCAGCAGCTTAGGACCCATAGCCCAGAGGGCATATGAGCAGTTCTTC. Its translation: CASSLGPIAQRAYEQFF.

This clonotype was counted many times. CDR3 in amino acids: CASSLGLLGLAGVLPGELFF. The CDR3 DNA sequence: TGTGCCAGCAGCTTAGGTCTCTTGGGACTAGCGGGAGTACTTCCCGGGGAGCTGTTTTTT. This chain uses TRBV7-2 with TRBJ2-2; 14 bases fit TRBD2. The germline gives CDR1 SGHTA, CDR2 FQGNSA. The J segment lost 6 bases and the V segment lost 1 base, leaving 13 bases of the junction unmatched. The CDR3 contains 20 residues.

The chain recombines TRBV28 with TRBJ1-5; no clear D gene. The CDR3 contains 16 residues. CDR1 is MDHEN, CDR2 SYDVKM, per germline. V was pared by 3 bases and J by 1 base, with 13 bases between. The CDR3 bases are TGTGCCAGCAGTTTTCTCAGGTGGATGAGCAATCAGCCCCAGCATTTT. It codes for CASSFLRWMSNQPQHF.

V gene TRBV9 combines with J gene TRBJ1-6; a possible D gene is TRBD1 (5 bases). V was clipped by 0 bases and J by 9 bases, with 13 bases between them. CDR1 is SGDLS and CDR2 is YYNGEE in the germline V gene. The CDR3 has 15 residues. The CDR3 DNA follows: TGTGCCAGCAGCGTAGGGACACCAAACAGTTCACCCCTCCACTTT. It specifies CASSVGTPNSSPLHF.

The chain uses TRBV5-1 and TRBJ2-4, with D possibly TRBD2 on 5 matching bases. The ends were cut back, 4 bases at V and 10 bases at J, with 15 bases in the middle. The length of the CDR3 is 13 residues. CDR1 is SGHRS and CDR2 is YFSETQ in the germline V gene. CDR3 sequence (DNA): TGCGCCAGCAGCGATGGCGGACGGACTATTCAGTACTTC. Translated, it gives CASSDGGRTIQYF.

At least ten counts were recorded for this clonotype. This rearrangement joins TRBV5-1 to TRBJ1-2; maybe TRBD1 (6 bases). Germline CDR1 SGHRS, CDR2 YFSETQ. V lost 4 bases and J lost 6, with 22 bases in between. CDR3 size: 16 residues. The CDR3 DNA sequence: TGCGCCAGCAGCCCTCGAACGGGGGCTGTTTTGAATGGCTACACCTTC. Translated, it gives CASSPRTGAVLNGYTF.

This clonotype has just a few counts. This sequence joins TRBV12-3 or TRBV12-4 and TRBJ1-6, with TRBD1 as a possible D gene (5 bases). The V and J ends lost 5 bases and 0 bases respectively, with 14 bases between them. CDR3 length: 17 residues. For the CDR3, the DNA is TGTGCCAGCAGTGCCCCGGGACGGAGCTCCTATAATTCACCCCTCCACTTT. Protein: CASSAPGRSSYNSPLHF.

This clonotype has a handful of counts. V usage is TRBV2 and J usage is TRBJ2-1; 11 nucleotides match TRBD2. This CDR3 is 16 amino acids long. The V segment lost 6 bases and the J segment 7 bases; nucleotides outside the gene matches: 11. Germline values: CDR1 SNHLY, CDR2 FYNNEI. For the CDR3, the DNA is TGTGCCAGCAGATTATTACTAGCGGGAGAGAAGAATGAGCAGTTCTTC. This encodes CASRLLLAGEKNEQFF.

The V call is TRBV2, the J call TRBJ2-5; D might be TRBD2 (5 bases). V was clipped by 3 bases and J by 4 bases, with 15 bases between them. The CDR3 extends over 15 amino acids. Germline assignment: CDR1 SNHLY and CDR2 FYNNEI. Here the CDR3 DNA reads TGTGCCAGCAGTGAGGTCACCGGGGAGCGAGAGACCCAGTACTTC. Translating gives CASSEVTGERETQYF.

This clonotype appeared many times. The chain is built from TRBV4-2 and TRBJ2-1; TRBD2 agrees at 8 bases. The V and J ends lost 4 bases and 0 bases, in that order; junction bases with no gene match: 11. Germline V gene data show CDR1 as LGHNA and CDR2 as YNFKEQ. The CDR3 runs 18 residues. The CDR3 loop is CASSPISGDQSSYNEQFF. In DNA, the CDR3 is TGTGCCAGCAGCCCCATTAGCGGGGACCAGAGCTCCTACAATGAGCAGTTCTTC.

The J gene is TRBJ2-1, the V gene TRBV5-6, with D uncertain. With 4 bases removed from V and 13 bases from J, the gap between germline ends came to 18 bases. CDR3 size: 13 residues. CDR1 and CDR2 (germline): SGHDT, YYEEEE. CDR3 sequence reads: CASSLVTERGQFF. CDR3 sequence (DNA): TGTGCCAGCAGCCTCGTTACGGAGCGAGGACAGTTCTTC.

The chain combines TRBV7-3 with TRBJ1-1; D not resolved. With 1 base removed from V and 7 bases from J, the gap between germline ends came to 13 bases. Germline-derived CDR1 and CDR2 are SGHTA and FQGTGA. The CDR3 spans 14 residues. The CDR3 DNA reads TGTGCCAGCAGCTTAATCCCTTTAGGGAATGAAGCTTTCTTT. This translates into CASSLIPLGNEAFF.

This rearrangement joins TRBV28 to TRBJ2-7; 9 nucleotides align to TRBD1. The CDR3 sequence is 15 residues long. Germline CDR1 and CDR2: MDHEN and SYDVKM. The trim removed 1 base at V and 3 bases at J, leaving 4 bases unmatched. The CDR3 sequence: CASSLYRGLVYEQYF. The CDR3 DNA reads as TGTGCCAGCAGTTTATACAGGGGGCTGGTCTACGAGCAGTACTTC.

The rearrangement links TRBV20-1 to TRBJ2-3; D might be TRBD1 (5 bases). Germline V gene data show CDR1 as DFQATT and CDR2 as SNEGSKA (reference sequence). V was clipped by 3 bases and J by 0 bases, with 13 bases between them. The CDR3 contains 15 residues. CDR3 nucleotides: TGCAGTGCTAGTGTCGGACAAGGTAGCACAGATACGCAGTATTTT. Translation gives CSASVGQGSTDTQYF.

This clonotype was seen a handful of times. The chain employs TRBV15 and TRBJ2-7; 10 bases match TRBD2. V lost 0 bases, J lost 3 bases, and 11 bases stayed unmatched. Looked up from germline, CDR1 is LNHNV and CDR2 is YYDKDF (reference sequence). This CDR3 spans 18 amino acids. CDR3 protein: CATSRDVSSGSHIYEQYF. Written as DNA, the CDR3 is TGTGCCACCAGCAGAGATGTTTCTAGCGGGAGTCACATCTACGAGCAGTACTTC.

For this clonotype: The CDR3 ends on some other residue instead of the conserved phenylalanine or tryptophan, so this is likely a read error. The J gene is TRBJ1-4, the V gene TRBV7-9, with 7 bases aligning to TRBD1. The junction had 6 bases not matched to a gene; V was cut back by 5 bases and J by 3 bases. There are 15 residues in the CDR3. CDR1 and CDR2 (germline): SEHNR, FQNEAQ (reference sequence). The CDR3 DNA reads TGTGCCAGCAGCGTATACAGGGGATCTAATGAAAAACTGTTTGTT. Translating it yields CASSVYRGSNEKLFV.

On this clonotype itself: The CDR3 end shows no conserved phenylalanine or tryptophan, and so a read error is likely. J is TRBJ2-3 and V is TRBV12-3 or TRBV12-4, with 7 nucleotides matching TRBD2. The CDR3 contains 15 residues. The V and J ends lost 3 bases and 1 base, in that order; junction bases with no gene match: 4. The DNA for the CDR3 is TGTGCCAGCAGTTTCCTCGGACTAGGCACAGATACGCAGTATTCT. Translation: CASSFLGLGTDTQYS.

This chain links TRBV20-1 with TRBJ1-2; possible D gene TRBD1, 5 bases. Germline V gives CDR1 DFQATT, CDR2 SNEGSKA (reference sequence). CDR3 length: 15 residues. V lost 6 bases and J lost 1, with 18 bases in between. CDR3 protein: CSAPGPTGGNYGYTF. In DNA form, the CDR3 reads TGCAGTGCCCCAGGGCCCACCGGTGGTAACTATGGCTACACCTTC.

This sequence joins TRBV6-1 and TRBJ2-1; no firm D call. Germline-derived CDR1 and CDR2 are MNHNS and SASEGT. The CDR3 consists of 15 residues. Between the trimmed V and J ends, which lost 4 bases and 5 bases, there was a span of 15 bases. CDR3 loop: CASSAMLQRNNEQFF. The CDR3 nucleotides read TGTGCCAGCAGTGCCATGCTACAGCGTAACAATGAGCAGTTCTTC.

V usage is TRBV25-1 and J usage is TRBJ2-3; 11 bases line up with TRBD2. The CDR3 runs to 16 residues. Germline V gene data show CDR1 as MGHDK and CDR2 as SYGVNS. Trimming at V came to 5 bases and at J to 1 base, leaving 5 bases not matched to a gene. Here the CDR3 DNA reads TGTGCCAGCAGTCGAACTAGCGGGAGAGGCACAGATACGCAGTATTTT. Its translation is CASSRTSGRGTDTQYF.

The table lists this clonotype with a few counts. The chain links TRBV3-1 to TRBJ2-1; 8 nucleotides align to TRBD2. Trimming at V came to 4 bases and at J to 4 bases, leaving 12 bases not matched to a gene. In germline, CDR1 is LGHDT, CDR2 YNNKEL (reference sequence). The length of the CDR3 is 17 residues. CDR3 nucleotide sequence: TGTGCCAGCAGCCCCGCCAGAAATGTAGCGGGATACAATGAGCAGTTCTTC. This encodes CASSPARNVAGYNEQFF.

This clonotype has just a few counts. The chain has TRBV5-1 and TRBJ2-1, with 10 bases identical to TRBD2. CDR3 length: 16 amino acids. Germline CDR1 SGHRS, CDR2 YFSETQ. J gave up 3 bases and V 3 bases, and 6 bases lay outside the gene matches. In DNA form, the CDR3 reads TGCGCCAGCAGCTCCCAAGCTAGCGGGGGCTACAATGAGCAGTTCTTC. It specifies CASSSQASGGYNEQFF.

Note on this clonotype: One end of the junction does not line up with germline, which may come from a read error. The chain links TRBV20-1 to TRBJ2-1; TRBD1 or TRBD2 may be the D gene (5 bases each). The end of the DNA aligns better with TRBJ2-7, so the J call may be wrong. Germline CDR1 reads DFQATT; CDR2 reads SNEGSKA (reference sequence). The CDR3 loop spans 13 amino acids. CDR3 in amino acids: CSPRDPLIYEQYF. In DNA, the CDR3 is TGCAGTCCTAGGGACCCCCTCATCTACGAGCAGTACTTC.

V usage is TRBV2 and J usage is TRBJ1-2; 8 bases are shared with TRBD1. Germline V gene sequence: CDR1 SNHLY, CDR2 FYNNEI. With V trimmed by 6 bases and J by 4 bases, 13 bases remained unmatched. The CDR3 consists of 16 residues. This chain's CDR3 is CASRYTRTGSLYGYTF. The DNA for the CDR3 is TGTGCCAGCAGATATACAAGGACAGGGTCCCTCTATGGCTACACCTTC.

The chain is built from TRBV29-1 and TRBJ2-3; perhaps TRBD1 as D (7 bases). This CDR3 has 15 amino acids. Between the trimmed V and J ends, which lost 3 bases and 2 bases, there was a span of 15 bases. Germline loops: CDR1 SQVTM, CDR2 ANQGSEA. The CDR3 protein is CSVDTDREATDTQYF. DNA of the CDR3: TGCAGCGTTGATACAGACAGGGAGGCCACAGATACGCAGTATTTT.